The next 19 T cell receptor beta chains were all read from a single sample in a study of cytomegalovirus exposure and HLA in healthy donors. The PCR had 60 Vbeta and 13 Jbeta primers. This table comes from immunoSEQ multiplex PCR, and its TCRdb copy is limited to in-frame clones, with some not included. The table lists 120,000 or so clones, 77% of them singletons. The specimen was PBMCs. Receptors originate from a human donor in good health.

The chain links TRBV6-6 to TRBJ2-1, with D tentatively TRBD2 (6 bases). Deletions cut 0 bases from V and 6 bases from J, with 15 bases between. Germline CDR1 is MNHNY and CDR2 is SVGAGI (reference sequence). CDR3 length equals 16 residues. The CDR3 protein is CASSYSRGGGSNEQFF. CDR3 nucleotides: TGTGCCAGCAGTTACTCCCGGGGAGGAGGAAGCAATGAGCAGTTCTTC.

V gene TRBV5-6 combines with J gene TRBJ2-2, with 7 nucleotides matching TRBD1. This CDR3 spans 16 amino acids. Germline V lookup: CDR1 SGHDT, CDR2 YYEEEE. V shed 0 bases and J 2 bases; nucleotides not matched to a gene: 4. The CDR3 DNA reads as TGTGCCAGCAGCTTGGAGACAGGGACCAACACCGGGGAGCTGTTTTTT. Encoded protein: CASSLETGTNTGELFF.

This chain connects TRBV6-4 to TRBJ2-7; 11 positions agree with TRBD1. Germline CDR1 reads MRHNA; CDR2 reads SNTAGT. V lost 3 bases, J lost 3 bases, and 4 bases stayed unmatched. The CDR3 contains 15 residues. CDR3 bases: TGTGCCAGCAGTGAAGCCGGGACAGGGGGCTACGAGCAGTACTTC. Amino acid sequence: CASSEAGTGGYEQYF.

The J gene is TRBJ2-2, the V gene TRBV5-1, with 8 bases identical to TRBD2. Germline CDR1 reads SGHRS; CDR2 reads YFSETQ. The CDR3 contains 14 residues. V shed 2 bases, J shed 3 bases, and the junction held 0 bases outside the gene matches. CDR3 sequence: CASSLLADTGELFF. The CDR3 bases are TGCGCCAGCAGCTTACTAGCGGACACCGGGGAGCTGTTTTTT.

The genes are TRBV10-3 and TRBJ1-1, with TRBD1 matching over 8 bases. The CDR3 is 12 residues long. Germline loops: CDR1 ENHRY, CDR2 SYGVKD. Unmatched junction bases numbered 5, after V lost 8 bases and J lost 6 bases. In nucleotides, the CDR3 is TGTGCCATCGGACAGGGTACAGCTGAAGCTTTCTTT. Protein sequence: CAIGQGTAEAFF.

The J gene is TRBJ2-2, the V gene TRBV28, with TRBD1 as a possible D gene (5 bases). This CDR3 contains 13 residues. The ends were cut back, 6 bases at V and 5 bases at J, with 10 bases in the middle. Per germline, CDR1 MDHEN and CDR2 SYDVKM. CDR3 sequence reads: CASRIDRTGELFF. CDR3 DNA sequence: TGTGCCAGCAGAATCGACAGAACCGGGGAGCTGTTTTTT.

This clone is a singleton in its sample. The chain combines TRBV10-1 with TRBJ2-1, with TRBD2 as a possible D gene (6 bases). CDR1 is WNHNN and CDR2 is SYGVQD in the germline V gene (reference sequence). The CDR3 has 15 amino acids. V lost 2 bases to trimming and J lost 8 bases, with 16 bases between them. In nucleotides, the CDR3 is TGCGCCAGCAGTGAGGGGGGGAGCCAGGGAGATGAGCAGTTCTTC. Protein: CASSEGGSQGDEQFF.

The chain joins TRBV7-6 to TRBJ2-2; 8 nucleotides match TRBD2. From germline, CDR1 is SGHVS and CDR2 FNYEAQ. With V trimmed by 2 bases and J by 4 bases, 6 bases remained unmatched. This CDR3 is built from 16 residues. CDR3 nucleotides: TGTGCCAGCAGCTTAAGTGCGAGCGGGGGCACCGGGGAGCTGTTTTTT. Its protein is CASSLSASGGTGELFF.

This chain uses TRBV10-2 with TRBJ1-1; 7 positions match TRBD1. The germline gives CDR1 WSHSY, CDR2 SAAADI. This CDR3 has 14 residues. J was trimmed by 7 bases and V by 4 bases; bases with no gene match: 9. Here the CDR3 reads CASSGRTGGSEAFF. In nucleotides, the CDR3 is TGCGCCAGCAGTGGTCGGACAGGTGGGAGTGAAGCTTTCTTT.

The rearrangement links TRBV4-1 to TRBJ2-2; 7 nucleotides agree with TRBD2. This CDR3 is 16 amino acids long. CDR1 MGHRA and CDR2 YSYEKL come from the germline V gene. Trimming at V came to 7 bases and at J to 3 bases, leaving 11 bases not matched to a gene. CDR3 region: CASKRGLQTDTGELFF. CDR3 nucleotides: TGCGCCAGCAAGCGGGGACTACAGACGGACACCGGGGAGCTGTTTTTT.

The chain links TRBV4-2 to TRBJ2-7; 10 nucleotides agree with TRBD2. The CDR3 runs to 16 residues. After removal of 0 bases from V and 0 bases from J, the junction contained 2 bases not matched to a gene. Germline CDR1 and CDR2: LGHNA and YNFKEQ. The CDR3 DNA is TGTGCCAGCAGCCAAGAAGGACTAGCGGCCTCCTACGAGCAGTACTTC. The encoded protein is CASSQEGLAASYEQYF.

The chain couples TRBV6-5 to TRBJ1-1; D ambiguous. V was trimmed by 6 bases and J by 3 bases, leaving 11 bases between them. The CDR3 covers 13 residues. CDR1 and CDR2 (germline): MNHEY, SVGAGI. CDR3 in amino acids: CASSPHEDTEAFF. CDR3 bases: TGTGCCAGCAGCCCACATGAGGACACTGAAGCTTTCTTT.

This clone has more than one count but fewer than ten. The chain recombines TRBV10-3 with TRBJ2-7; a possible D gene is TRBD2 (7 bases). The V gene lost 3 bases and the J gene lost 5 bases, with 17 bases spanning the gap. The CDR3 extends over 15 amino acids. Germline CDR1 and CDR2: ENHRY and SYGVKD. CDR3 in DNA: TGTGCCATCAGTGATGGGAGGGGGAGGGCCAACGAGCAGTACTTC. Translating gives CAISDGRGRANEQYF.

V usage is TRBV5-1 and J usage is TRBJ1-2; D remains ambiguous. V was trimmed by 0 bases and J by 3 bases, leaving 9 bases between them. The CDR3 totals 14 residues. Germline V CDR1 and CDR2: SGHRS, YFSETQ. The CDR3 region is CASSLGPADYGYTF. The CDR3 DNA sequence: TGCGCCAGCAGCTTGGGGCCGGCGGACTATGGCTACACCTTC.

J is TRBJ2-1 and V is TRBV27, with TRBD1 matching over 8 bases. The CDR3 has 14 amino acids. V was pared by 6 bases and J by 7 bases, with 8 bases of the junction left unmatched. Germline assignment: CDR1 MNHEY and CDR2 SMNVEV (reference sequence). CDR3 sequence: CASRRTGLMNEQFF. The CDR3 DNA reads TGTGCCAGCAGACGGACAGGGTTGATGAATGAGCAGTTCTTC.

The CDR3 loop is CASTLSSSTEQYF. The DNA of the CDR3 is TGTGCCAGCACCTTGAGTAGCTCGACCGAGCAGTACTTC. The chain is built from TRBV7-9 and TRBJ2-7, with D unresolved. Germline V gives CDR1 SEHNR, CDR2 FQNEAQ (reference sequence). The CDR3 is made up of 13 amino acids. Trimming took off 7 bases at V and 6 bases at J, with 16 bases between the two ends.

This clone was observed a handful of times. The V call is TRBV27, the J call TRBJ2-1; 11 bases match TRBD2. Germline values: CDR1 MNHEY, CDR2 SMNVEV (reference sequence). This CDR3 has 14 residues. Trimming at V came to 6 bases and at J to 7 bases, leaving 5 bases not matched to a gene. The DNA for the CDR3 is TGTGCCAGCAGAGGGACTAGCGGACAAAATGAGCAGTTCTTC. This codes for CASRGTSGQNEQFF.

This clone appeared a few times. The V gene is TRBV28, the J gene TRBJ1-1; perhaps TRBD1 as D (5 bases). V was trimmed by 5 bases and J by 4 bases, leaving 17 bases between them. In germline, CDR1 is MDHEN, CDR2 SYDVKM. The CDR3 has 15 residues. The CDR3 sequence is CASSPGGTSSTEAFF. Here the CDR3 DNA reads TGTGCCAGCAGTCCCGGAGGGACTAGTTCCACTGAAGCTTTCTTT.

The gene calls are TRBV28 and TRBJ2-2; 7 positions agree with TRBD1. The J segment lost 5 bases and the V segment lost 6 bases, leaving 18 bases of the junction unmatched. The CDR3 has 18 residues. Germline lookup yields CDR1 MDHEN and CDR2 SYDVKM. The CDR3 loop reads CASRSLWGRDRETGELFF. CDR3 nucleotides: TGTGCCAGCAGATCATTATGGGGTAGGGACAGAGAGACCGGGGAGCTGTTTTTT.